This T cell receptor (beta chain) was captured by sequencing in a study of T cell repertoires in ileal Crohn's disease. Time point in this sample: proximal margin of the surgical specimen (macroscopically non-inflamed). This clone occurred once. Per the germline V gene, CDR1 is SGHDT and CDR2 is YYEEEE. V was pared by 1 base and J by 4 bases, with 14 bases between. CDR3 length equals 15 residues. Sequencing used immunoSEQ multiplex PCR; TCRdb keeps in-frame clones, though not all of them. The sample shows several thousand clones, around 80% of them seen only once. This rearrangement joins TRBV5-6 to TRBJ1-2; unclear D gene. This receptor was taken from an adult with Crohn's disease. What was sequenced was ileal tissue. CDR3 sequence (DNA): TGTGCCAGCAGCTTGAAGACTCTATCAGGCTATGGCTACACCTTC. As protein: CASSLKTLSGYGYTF.